A single sample gave rise to the 31 T cell receptor beta chains below, sequenced in a study of blood T cell repertoires in COVID-19. Here immunoSEQ multiplex PCR was the method, and the copy in TCRdb shows in-frame clones only, minus some. The table shows over 80,000 clones, with less than 85% occurring only once. Source material: peripheral blood. Receptors were obtained from an elderly woman with active or convalescent COVID-19.

The chain is built from TRBV7-8 and TRBJ2-7; 12 nucleotides match TRBD2. The germline V gene encodes CDR1 SGHVS and CDR2 FQNEAQ. The trim removed 4 bases at V and 6 bases at J, leaving 7 bases unmatched. The CDR3 has 15 amino acids. CDR3 residues: CASSYRLAGDREQYF. The CDR3 DNA follows: TGTGCCAGCAGCTATCGACTAGCGGGAGATCGCGAGCAGTACTTC.

The chain employs TRBV11-1 and TRBJ2-1; D might be TRBD2 (5 bases). V gave up 3 bases and J gave up 6 bases, with 15 bases separating them. The germline gives CDR1 SGHAT, CDR2 FQDESV (reference sequence). The CDR3 is made up of 15 amino acids. The CDR3, as DNA: TGTGCCAGCAGCTTGGAGGAGCGGAGTCTCAATGAGCAGTTCTTC. This translates into CASSLEERSLNEQFF.

This chain connects TRBV19 to TRBJ2-3; 11 nucleotides align to TRBD2. The V and J ends lost 2 bases and 3 bases, in that order; junction bases with no gene match: 7. The CDR3 loop spans 17 amino acids. Germline loops: CDR1 LNHDA, CDR2 SQIVND (reference sequence). This CDR3 is CASSIRFTSGRTDTQYF. The CDR3 DNA reads TGTGCCAGTAGTATACGGTTTACTAGCGGGAGAACAGATACGCAGTATTTT.

This clone was detected only a few times. V is TRBV10-1 and J is TRBJ2-7; 7 bases are shared with TRBD1. The CDR3 extends over 15 amino acids. Per the germline V gene, CDR1 is WNHNN and CDR2 is SYGVQD (reference sequence). Trimming cost V 2 bases and J 2 bases; bases outside gene matches: 6. Written as DNA, the CDR3 is TGCGCCAGCAGTGAGAACACAGGGGAGACCTACGAGCAGTACTTC. It encodes CASSENTGETYEQYF.

The chain couples TRBV30 to TRBJ2-2; unclear D gene. Trimming took off 0 bases at V and 6 bases at J, with 11 bases between the two ends. CDR3 length: 14 residues. The germline V gene has CDR1 GTSNPN and CDR2 SVGIG (reference sequence). Here the CDR3 reads CAWSVSLASGELFF. As DNA, the CDR3 is TGTGCCTGGAGTGTATCTTTAGCCTCCGGGGAGCTGTTTTTT.

The chain has TRBV7-3 and TRBJ2-1; D remains ambiguous. Germline CDR1 is SGHTA and CDR2 is FQGTGA. V was cut by 3 bases and J by 10 bases, with 10 bases left in between. The CDR3 contains 12 residues. CDR3 nucleotide sequence: TGTGCCAGCAGCTTCATCAACGGGGAGCAGTTCTTC. Translation: CASSFINGEQFF. The entire variable domain, with the rest obtained from reference TRBV7-3 and TRBJ2-1, is as follows: GAGVSQTPSNKVTEKGKYVELRCDPISGHTALYWYRQSLGQGPEFLIYFQGTGAADDSGLPNDRFFAVRPEGSVSTLKIQRTERGDSAVYLCASSFINGEQFFGPGTRLTVL.

This sequence joins TRBV12-3 or TRBV12-4 and TRBJ1-2, with 7 bases matching TRBD1. The CDR3 sequence is 13 residues long. J lost 3 bases, V lost 5 bases, and 3 bases had no gene match. The CDR3 nucleotides read TGTGCCAGCAGTAGGGACAGCTACTATGGCTACACCTTC. It codes for CASSRDSYYGYTF.

The rearrangement links TRBV7-3 to TRBJ2-5; perhaps TRBD2 as D (7 bases). This CDR3 contains 16 residues. V dropped 5 bases and J dropped 1 base, with 17 bases sitting between them. Germline V gene sequence: CDR1 SGHTA, CDR2 FQGTGA. CDR3: CASSPGASGPQETQYF. DNA for the CDR3: TGTGCCAGCAGCCCGGGGGCTAGCGGTCCCCAAGAGACCCAGTACTTC.

The chain couples TRBV7-2 to TRBJ2-3, with 7 bases lining up with TRBD1. The junction had 14 bases not matched to a gene; V was cut back by 5 bases and J by 6 bases. The length of the CDR3 is 16 residues. The germline CDR1 and CDR2 sequences are SGHTA and FQGNSA. CDR3 DNA: TGTGCCAGCAGCCGTGGGACAGCCTACACGGGGGATACGCAGTATTTT. Translated: CASSRGTAYTGDTQYF.

The J gene is TRBJ1-1, the V gene TRBV5-1; D remains unclear. V was cut by 0 bases and J by 1 base, with 7 bases left in between. Germline values: CDR1 SGHRS, CDR2 YFSETQ. The CDR3 totals 14 residues. In DNA form, the CDR3 reads TGCGCCAGCAGCTTGGCCGCAGGGAACACTGAAGCTTTCTTT. This translates into CASSLAAGNTEAFF.

As to this clone: The junction differs from germline at one of its ends, possibly a read error. V is TRBV5-1 and J is TRBJ2-2; TRBD2 is a possible D gene (6 bases). The CDR3 consists of 14 residues. The V gene's germline CDR1 is SGHRS and CDR2 YFSETQ. CDR3 nucleotides: TGTGCCAGCAGCTTTAGCGGGAACACCGGGGAGCTGTTTTTT. Its translation: CASSFSGNTGELFF.

The J gene is TRBJ1-1, the V gene TRBV7-2; TRBD1 might be the D (5 bases). Per the germline V gene, CDR1 is SGHTA and CDR2 is FQGNSA. V lost 1 base, J lost 1 base, and 10 bases lay in between. CDR3 length: 15 amino acids. DNA for the CDR3: TGTGCCAGCAGCTTAGTGGGTGGGGCGAACACTGAAGCTTTCTTT. Translation: CASSLVGGANTEAFF.

The V and J genes are TRBV20-1 and TRBJ1-3; the D is unclear. Deletions cut 3 bases from V and 3 bases from J, with 12 bases between. CDR1 is DFQATT, CDR2 SNEGSKA, per germline (reference sequence). The CDR3 is 14 residues long. The CDR3 here is CSASSEFYGNTIYF. In nucleotides, the CDR3 is TGCAGTGCTAGTTCGGAGTTCTATGGAAACACCATATATTTT.

This clone showed up just once. The chain combines TRBV27 with TRBJ1-6; 11 bases are shared with TRBD1. Germline CDR1 and CDR2: MNHEY and SMNVEV (reference sequence). V was pared by 6 bases and J by 9 bases, with 4 bases of the junction left unmatched. This CDR3 is built from 14 residues. The CDR3 sequence: CASSRTGGFSPLHF. The CDR3, as DNA: TGTGCCAGCAGCCGGACAGGGGGCTTTTCACCCCTCCACTTT.

V usage is TRBV28 and J usage is TRBJ2-3; D is unclear. Germline CDR1 MDHEN, CDR2 SYDVKM. The ends were cut back, 3 bases at V and 0 bases at J, with 10 bases in the middle. CDR3 length equals 15 residues. The chain's CDR3 is CASSFLVGSTDTQYF. CDR3 in DNA: TGTGCCAGCAGTTTTCTAGTAGGTAGCACAGATACGCAGTATTTT.

In the case of this clone: One end of the junction does not line up with germline, which may come from a read error. The CDR3 sequence: CASSRQIAGIAYEQYF. As DNA, the CDR3 is TGTGCCAGCAGCCGACAAATAGCGGGAATCGCCTACGAGCAGTACTTC. This sequence joins TRBV5-1 and TRBJ2-7; the match to TRBD2 covers 8 bases. The CDR3 sequence is 16 residues long. Germline V gene data show CDR1 as SGHRS and CDR2 as YFSETQ. Full variable domain (outside the CDR3, taken from reference TRBV5-1 and TRBJ2-7): KAGVTQTPRYLIKTRGQQVTLSCSPISGHRSVSWYQQTPGQGLQFLFEYFSETQRNKGNFPGRFSGRQFSNSRSEMNVSTLELGDSALYLCASSRQIAGIAYEQYFGPGTRLTVT.

V usage is TRBV18 and J usage is TRBJ1-1, with 7 positions matching TRBD1. The V segment lost 3 bases and the J segment 0 bases; nucleotides outside the gene matches: 7. CDR1 is KGHSH, CDR2 LQKENI, per germline. The CDR3 is 16 amino acids. This CDR3 is CASSPRTGRVNTEAFF. The CDR3 DNA is TGTGCCAGCTCACCGAGGACAGGCCGGGTGAACACTGAAGCTTTCTTT.

The chain has TRBV5-4 and TRBJ2-1; 16 nucleotides agree with TRBD2. J was trimmed by 13 bases and V by 4 bases; bases with no gene match: 8. The CDR3 covers 15 residues. CDR1 is SGHNT, CDR2 YYREEE, per germline (reference sequence). CDR3 DNA sequence: TGTGCCAGCAGCCAAGGGACTAGCGGGAGGGCCCCCCAGTTCTTC. It yields the protein CASSQGTSGRAPQFF.

This clone turned up a few times. The chain combines TRBV10-3 with TRBJ2-1, with no clear D. This CDR3 spans 14 amino acids. CDR1 and CDR2 (germline): ENHRY, SYGVKD. V dropped 3 bases and J dropped 7 bases, with 13 bases sitting between them. CDR3 loop: CAISDPTLRNEQFF. The CDR3, as DNA: TGTGCCATCAGTGACCCCACCTTACGGAATGAGCAGTTCTTC.

CDR3 DNA sequence: TGTGCCAGCAGTTTTATAGGACAATCGAACACTGAAGCTTTCTTT. It specifies CASSFIGQSNTEAFF. This sequence joins TRBV27 and TRBJ1-1; tentative D call: TRBD1 (5 bases). Trimming shortened V by 3 bases and J by 1 base, and 12 bases separated the two germline ends. The CDR3 loop spans 15 amino acids. Looked up from germline, CDR1 is MNHEY and CDR2 is SMNVEV (reference sequence).

This chain joins TRBV9 and TRBJ2-3; a weak D match, TRBD2 (6 bases). V gave up 3 bases and J gave up 1 base, with 9 bases separating them. The CDR3 runs 14 residues. Germline-derived CDR1 and CDR2 are SGDLS and YYNGEE. The CDR3 spells CASSAREGTDTQYF. CDR3 nucleotide sequence: TGTGCCAGCAGCGCGAGGGAGGGCACAGATACGCAGTATTTT.

The V and J genes are TRBV6-6 and TRBJ2-7, with D perhaps TRBD2 (7 bases). CDR1 and CDR2 from the germline V gene are MNHNY and SVGAGI (reference sequence). The CDR3 is made up of 15 amino acids. Trimming cost V 4 bases and J 1 base, with 14 bases left between them. The CDR3 protein is CASSWGGAGSYEQYF. The CDR3 region has the DNA TGTGCCAGCAGTTGGGGGGGGGCTGGGTCCTACGAGCAGTACTTC.

This chain joins TRBV2 and TRBJ2-3; perhaps TRBD2 as D (5 bases). The V and J ends lost 8 bases and 6 bases respectively, with 18 bases between them. The CDR3 totals 14 residues. Per germline, CDR1 SNHLY and CDR2 FYNNEI. CDR3 in DNA: TGTGCCAGCTCGGACTCGGCAAGGGTGGATACGCAGTATTTT. It codes for CASSDSARVDTQYF.

Here the CDR3 reads CATSTPGQGTGELFF. CDR3 sequence (DNA): TGTGCCACCAGCACGCCGGGACAGGGAACCGGGGAGCTGTTTTTT. The chain uses TRBV15 and TRBJ2-2, with 9 bases that match TRBD1. The CDR3 sequence is 15 residues long. Trimming removed 4 bases from V and 5 bases from J; junction bases left unmatched: 5. The V gene's germline CDR1 is LNHNV and CDR2 YYDKDF (reference sequence).

The chain has TRBV5-4 and TRBJ2-7, with TRBD2 matching 11 bases. V lost 2 bases, J lost 4 bases, and 2 bases stayed unmatched. The CDR3 consists of 14 residues. Germline V gives CDR1 SGHNT, CDR2 YYREEE (reference sequence). The CDR3 sequence: CASSFSGRAYEQYF. CDR3 DNA sequence: TGTGCCAGCAGCTTTAGCGGGAGGGCATACGAGCAGTACTTC.

A single count supports this clone. The V and J genes are TRBV5-6 and TRBJ2-1; 10 bases match TRBD1. Trimming cost V 5 bases and J 8 bases; bases outside gene matches: 10. CDR1 and CDR2 (germline): SGHDT, YYEEEE. The CDR3 runs to 15 residues. The CDR3 protein is CASSPPTGGFDEQFF. The DNA for the CDR3 is TGTGCCAGCAGTCCCCCGACAGGGGGCTTCGATGAGCAGTTCTTC.

This clone has only one observation. V usage is TRBV5-1 and J usage is TRBJ2-5; 10 bases are a match to TRBD2. CDR3 length: 14 residues. Trimming at V came to 2 bases and at J to 3 bases, leaving 1 base not matched to a gene. CDR1 and CDR2 from the germline V gene are SGHRS and YFSETQ. CDR3 region: CASSFGLAEETQYF. As DNA, the CDR3 is TGCGCCAGCAGCTTCGGACTAGCGGAAGAGACCCAGTACTTC.

This rearrangement joins TRBV27 to TRBJ2-7; 9 positions match TRBD2. Germline CDR1 is MNHEY and CDR2 is SMNVEV (reference sequence). This CDR3 contains 13 residues. V gave up 6 bases and J gave up 6 bases; unmatched junction bases: 6. The CDR3: CASRAIAGVEQYF. CDR3 nucleotides: TGTGCCAGCAGGGCCATAGCGGGGGTCGAGCAGTACTTC.

The genes are TRBV9 and TRBJ1-3, with D unresolved. V lost 4 bases to trimming and J lost 0 bases, with 17 bases between them. Germline CDR1 and CDR2: SGDLS and YYNGEE. The CDR3 has 17 residues. CDR3 in DNA: TGTGCCAGCAGCTTTCGGGATGGGCCGAACTCTGGAAACACCATATATTTT. Its translation is CASSFRDGPNSGNTIYF.

The chain employs TRBV5-6 and TRBJ2-1, with 7 bases that match TRBD2. Germline-derived CDR1 and CDR2 are SGHDT and YYEEEE. J was trimmed by 4 bases and V by 4 bases; bases with no gene match: 5. This CDR3 region has 14 residues. In DNA form, the CDR3 reads TGTGCCAGCAGCCTGGGACTACCGTACAATGAGCAGTTCTTC. Protein: CASSLGLPYNEQFF.

The chain couples TRBV7-9 to TRBJ2-1, with D possibly matching TRBD2 (6 bases). The CDR3 covers 14 residues. V was shortened by 7 bases and J by 5 bases, with 15 bases between the two germline ends. Germline assignment: CDR1 SEHNR and CDR2 FQNEAQ (reference sequence). The CDR3 here is CASTISSGDNEQFF. CDR3 in DNA: TGTGCCAGCACCATATCTTCGGGGGACAATGAGCAGTTCTTC.